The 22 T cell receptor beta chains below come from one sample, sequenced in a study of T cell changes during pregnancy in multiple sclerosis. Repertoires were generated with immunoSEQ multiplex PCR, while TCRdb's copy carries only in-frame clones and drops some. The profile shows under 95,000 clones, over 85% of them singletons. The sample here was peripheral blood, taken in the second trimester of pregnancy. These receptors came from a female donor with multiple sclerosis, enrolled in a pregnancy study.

CDR3 nucleotides: TGCGCCAGCAGCCAAGTTCAGGGAGGCTATGGCTACACCTTC. The encoded protein is CASSQVQGGYGYTF. The chain carries TRBV4-3 and TRBJ1-2, with a weak D call TRBD1 (5 bases). The length of the CDR3 is 14 residues. CDR1 is LGHNA, CDR2 YSLEER, per germline. V lost 1 base to trimming and J lost 4 bases, with 10 bases between them.

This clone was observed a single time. CDR3 sequence (DNA): TGTGCCAGCACTCAGGGTCAGACTGAAGCTTTCTTT. Translation: CASTQGQTEAFF. The rearrangement uses TRBV6-1 and TRBJ1-1; TRBD1 is a possible D gene (5 bases). The ends were cut back, 7 bases at V and 5 bases at J, with 11 bases in the middle. Germline values: CDR1 MNHNS, CDR2 SASEGT. The CDR3 has 12 residues.

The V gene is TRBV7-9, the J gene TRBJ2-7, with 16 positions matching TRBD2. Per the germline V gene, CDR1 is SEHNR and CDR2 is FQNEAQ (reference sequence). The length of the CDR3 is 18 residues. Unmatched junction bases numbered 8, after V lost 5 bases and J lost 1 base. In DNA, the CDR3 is TGTGCCAGCAGCGAGGGACTAGCGGGAGGGCCAGGTTCCTACGAGCAGTACTTC. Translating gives CASSEGLAGGPGSYEQYF.

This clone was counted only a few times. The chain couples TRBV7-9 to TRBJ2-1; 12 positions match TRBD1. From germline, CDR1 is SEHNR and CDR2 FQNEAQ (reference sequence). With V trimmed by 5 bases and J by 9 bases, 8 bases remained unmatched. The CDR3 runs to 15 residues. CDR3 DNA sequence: TGTGCCAGCAGCCAAGGAGGGACAGGGGGCCGTGAGCAGTTCTTC. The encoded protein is CASSQGGTGGREQFF. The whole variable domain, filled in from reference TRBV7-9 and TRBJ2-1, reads DTGVSQNPRHKITKRGQNVTFRCDPISEHNRLYWYRQTLGQGPEFLTYFQNEAQLEKSRLLSDRFSAERPKGSFSTLEIQRTEQGDSAMYLCASSQGGTGGREQFFGPGTRLTVL.

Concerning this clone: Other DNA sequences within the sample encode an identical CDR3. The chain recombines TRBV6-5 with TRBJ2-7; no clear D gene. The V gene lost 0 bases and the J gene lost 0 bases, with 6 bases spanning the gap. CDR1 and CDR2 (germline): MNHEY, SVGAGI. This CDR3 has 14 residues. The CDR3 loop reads CASSYSRSSYEQYF. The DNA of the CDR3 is TGTGCCAGCAGTTACTCTAGAAGCTCCTACGAGCAGTACTTC.

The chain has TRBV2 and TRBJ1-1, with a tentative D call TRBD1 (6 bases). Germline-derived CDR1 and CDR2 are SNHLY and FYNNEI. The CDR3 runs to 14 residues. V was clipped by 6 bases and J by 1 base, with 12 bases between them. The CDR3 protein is CASRARTENTEAFF. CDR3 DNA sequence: TGTGCCAGCAGAGCTCGGACAGAGAACACTGAAGCTTTCTTT.

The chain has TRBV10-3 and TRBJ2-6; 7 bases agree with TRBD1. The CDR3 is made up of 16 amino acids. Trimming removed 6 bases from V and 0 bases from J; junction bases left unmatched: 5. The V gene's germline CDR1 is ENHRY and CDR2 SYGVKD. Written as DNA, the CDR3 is TGTGCCATCAGCGAGGGGGCGAGCTCTGGGGCCAACGTCCTGACTTTC. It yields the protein CAISEGASSGANVLTF.

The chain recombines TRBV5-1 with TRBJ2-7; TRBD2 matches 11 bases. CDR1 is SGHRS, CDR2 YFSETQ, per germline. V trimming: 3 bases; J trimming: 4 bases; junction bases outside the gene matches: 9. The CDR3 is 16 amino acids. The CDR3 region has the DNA TGCGCCAGCAGCTCGACCGAGCTAGCGGGAGGTTACGAGCAGTACTTC. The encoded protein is CASSSTELAGGYEQYF.

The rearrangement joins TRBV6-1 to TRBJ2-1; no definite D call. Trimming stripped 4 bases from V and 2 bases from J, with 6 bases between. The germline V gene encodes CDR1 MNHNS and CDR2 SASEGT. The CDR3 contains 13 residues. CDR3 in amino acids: CASSGQTYNEQFF. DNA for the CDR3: TGTGCCAGCAGTGGCCAGACCTACAATGAGCAGTTCTTC.

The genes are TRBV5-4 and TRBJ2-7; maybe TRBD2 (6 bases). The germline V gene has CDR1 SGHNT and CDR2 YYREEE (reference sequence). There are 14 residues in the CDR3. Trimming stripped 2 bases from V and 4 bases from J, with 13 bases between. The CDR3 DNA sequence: TGTGCCAGCAGCTTCACCGGCGGGGATTACGAGCAGTACTTC. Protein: CASSFTGGDYEQYF.

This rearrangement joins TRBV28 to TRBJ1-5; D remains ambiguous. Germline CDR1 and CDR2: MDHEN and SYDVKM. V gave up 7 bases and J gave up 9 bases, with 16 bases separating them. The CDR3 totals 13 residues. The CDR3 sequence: CASTETPPRPQHF. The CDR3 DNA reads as TGTGCCAGCACCGAGACTCCGCCGCGGCCCCAGCATTTT. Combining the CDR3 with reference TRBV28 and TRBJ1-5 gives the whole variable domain DVKVTQSSRYLVKRTGEKVFLECVQDMDHENMFWYRQDPGLGLRLIYFSYDVKMKEKGDIPEGYSVSREKKERFSLILESASTNQTSMYLCASTETPPRPQHFGDGTRLSIL.

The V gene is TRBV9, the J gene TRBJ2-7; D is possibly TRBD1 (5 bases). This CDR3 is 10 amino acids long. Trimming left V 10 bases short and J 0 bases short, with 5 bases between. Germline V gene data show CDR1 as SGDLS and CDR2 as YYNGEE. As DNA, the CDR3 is TGTGCCGGGGCCTCCTACGAGCAGTACTTC. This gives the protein CAGASYEQYF.

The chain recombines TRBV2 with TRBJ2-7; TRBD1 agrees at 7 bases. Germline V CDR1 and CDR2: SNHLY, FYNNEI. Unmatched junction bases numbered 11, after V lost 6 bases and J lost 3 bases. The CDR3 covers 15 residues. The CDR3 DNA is TGTGCCAGCAGCAGCGAGACAGGGAACATCTACGAGCAGTACTTC. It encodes CASSSETGNIYEQYF.

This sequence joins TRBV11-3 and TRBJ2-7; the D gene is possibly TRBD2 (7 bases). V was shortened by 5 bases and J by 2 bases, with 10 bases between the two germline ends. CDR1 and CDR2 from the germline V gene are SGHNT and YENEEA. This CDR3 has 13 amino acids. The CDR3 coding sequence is TGTGCCAGCAGCCCGGGGGGCGCCTACGAGCAGTACTTC. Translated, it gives CASSPGGAYEQYF.

DNA for the CDR3: TGTGCCAGTAGTCACAGGACTAGCGGGGGCAAAAACATTCAGTACTTC. Protein sequence: CASSHRTSGGKNIQYF. The V and J genes are TRBV19 and TRBJ2-4; TRBD2 matches 13 bases. CDR1 is LNHDA and CDR2 is SQIVND in the germline V gene (reference sequence). V shed 5 bases, J shed 3 bases, and the junction held 4 bases outside the gene matches. The CDR3 runs 16 residues.

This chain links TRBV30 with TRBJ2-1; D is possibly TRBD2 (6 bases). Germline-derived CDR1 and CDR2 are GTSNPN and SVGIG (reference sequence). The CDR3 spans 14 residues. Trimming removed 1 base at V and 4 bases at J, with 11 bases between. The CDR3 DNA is TGTGCCTGGAGTGGGACTAACATTTACAATGAGCAGTTCTTC. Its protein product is CAWSGTNIYNEQFF.

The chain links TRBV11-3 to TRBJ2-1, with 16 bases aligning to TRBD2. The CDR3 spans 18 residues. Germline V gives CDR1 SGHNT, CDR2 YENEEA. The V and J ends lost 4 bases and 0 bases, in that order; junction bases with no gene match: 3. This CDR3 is CASSSGLAGGSSYNEQFF. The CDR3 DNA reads TGTGCCAGCAGCTCGGGACTAGCGGGGGGGAGCTCCTACAATGAGCAGTTCTTC.

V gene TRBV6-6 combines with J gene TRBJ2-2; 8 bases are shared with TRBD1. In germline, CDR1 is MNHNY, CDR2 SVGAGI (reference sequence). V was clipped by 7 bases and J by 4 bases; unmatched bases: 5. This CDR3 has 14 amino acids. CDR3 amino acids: CASTDRGGTGELFF. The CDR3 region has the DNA TGTGCCAGCACCGACAGGGGCGGCACCGGGGAGCTGTTTTTT.

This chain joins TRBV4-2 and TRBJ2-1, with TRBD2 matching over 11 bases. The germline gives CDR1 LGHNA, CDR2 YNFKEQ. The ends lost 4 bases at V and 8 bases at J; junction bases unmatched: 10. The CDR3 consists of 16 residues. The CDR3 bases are TGTGCCAGCAGCCCCCTTGGTAGCGGGAGGGCCTATGAGCAGTTCTTC. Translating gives CASSPLGSGRAYEQFF.

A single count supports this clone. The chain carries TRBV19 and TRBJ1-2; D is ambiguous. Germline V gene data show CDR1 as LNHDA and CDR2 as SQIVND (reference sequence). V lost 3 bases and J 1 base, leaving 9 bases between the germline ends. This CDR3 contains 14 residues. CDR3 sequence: CASSIEGGNYGYTF. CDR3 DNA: TGTGCCAGTAGTATTGAGGGCGGTAACTATGGCTACACCTTC.

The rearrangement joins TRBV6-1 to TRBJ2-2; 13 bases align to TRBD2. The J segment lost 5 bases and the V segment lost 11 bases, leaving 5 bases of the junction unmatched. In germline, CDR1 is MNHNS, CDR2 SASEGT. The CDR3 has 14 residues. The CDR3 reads CASGLAGNTGELFF. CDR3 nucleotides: TGTGCCTCGGGACTAGCGGGAAATACCGGGGAGCTGTTTTTT.

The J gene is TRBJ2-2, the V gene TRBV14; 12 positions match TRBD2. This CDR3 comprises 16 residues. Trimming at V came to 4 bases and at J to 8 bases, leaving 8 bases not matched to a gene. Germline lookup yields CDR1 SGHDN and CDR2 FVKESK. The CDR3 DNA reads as TGTGCCAGCAGCCCCCACCGACTAGCGGGGGCTGGGGAGCTGTTTTTT. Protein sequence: CASSPHRLAGAGELFF.